Given below is one TCR beta chain in context. What this receptor recognizes is not known. No base qualities exist here, and no much larger clone lies one base off it. Clipping removes 7 bases from V and 0 bases from J, with 4 as the unmatched junction base count. The germline V gene (reference sequence) supplies CDR1 SGHAT and CDR2 FQDESV. The CDR3, cysteine through phenylalanine, is 14 amino acids long. Of the read, only the CDR3 DNA is kept; its 42 bases are in frame from base 1. Receptor libraries were prepared by PCR. TCRdb names Illumina HiSeq 2500 as the instrument used. TCR library preparation used molecular barcoding, with unique molecular identifiers applied to normalize quantification of the TCRbeta repertoire. The public sequencing data were trimmed at Q25 with fastp and processed into clonotypes with MiXCR by TCRdb, which kept only in-frame beta chains. Identical CDR3 proteins give one entry, which carries the most common genes and DNA. Present in this sample are 580,000 or so distinct CDR3 sequences, 20% to 25% of which were seen just once. The ten largest account for 13% to 15% of the sample.

The data were taken from a study of T-cell reconstitution after alpha-beta-depleted transplantation in children (dated by TCRdb to about 2016). For context, the study as a whole: Using TCR repertoire profiling, the study followed T-cell immune reconstitution in a quantitative way in children after TCRalphabeta/CD19-depleted allogeneic hematopoietic cell transplantation.

The intended sense of this specimen's treatment or condition label: allogeneic hematopoietic cell transplantation with graft depleted of TCRalphabeta T cells and CD19 B cells. The transplant recipients were children given TCRalphabeta/CD19-depleted allogeneic hematopoietic cell grafts. Overall study results and their limits: In some patients, the high TCRbeta diversity seen at day 60 was put down to recipient T cells and intrathymic progenitors that had survived conditioning. Over the following months the frequencies of hyperexpanded clones went down, and after one year T-cell counts and TCRbeta diversity were mostly credited to newly produced T cells. The apparently early recovery of alphabetaT-cell counts about two months after transplant reportedly depended on only several hundred rapidly expanded clones that came from non-depleted graft cells.

This specimen consisted of PBMCs, mostly from graft donor cells, obtained 360 days after TCRalphabeta/CD19-depleted stem cell transplant. The rearrangement combines TRBV11-1 with TRBJ2-3, with TRBD1 matching 7 junction bases. The source is a boy in the first two years of life who had a stem cell transplant for acute myeloid leukemia, so the T cells may come from the graft donor. The sequenced DNA: TGTGCCAGCACCCAGGGACAGAGCACAGATACGCAGTATTTT. This codes for CASTQGQSTDTQYF.